Each of the 27 T cell receptor beta chains below was sequenced from the same sample in a study of blood T cell repertoires in COVID-19. Repertoires were generated with immunoSEQ multiplex PCR, while TCRdb's copy carries only in-frame clones and drops some. This sample has about 60,000 clones, with 87% found just once. Sequencing was performed on peripheral blood. These receptors originate from a human donor with acute or convalescent COVID-19. The donor label of this sample is uncertain.

J is TRBJ2-7 and V is TRBV10-3; weak D call: TRBD2 (6 bases). CDR3 size: 13 residues. V was clipped by 6 bases and J by 4 bases, with 13 bases between them. Germline CDR1 and CDR2: ENHRY and SYGVKD. CDR3 protein: CAIRTRNGYEQYF. The CDR3 coding sequence is TGTGCCATCAGGACTAGGAACGGGTACGAGCAGTACTTC.

As for this clone: Germline and junction disagree at one end, which may indicate a read error. The rearrangement links TRBV3-1 (or the pseudogene TRBV3-2) to TRBJ2-1; 8 bases match TRBD2. CDR1 and CDR2 (germline): LGHDT, YNNKEL (reference sequence). The CDR3 is 16 amino acids. The CDR3 region has the DNA TGTGCCAGCAGCCAAGATCTACGGACTAGCTACTATGAGCAGTTCTTC. It translates to CASSQDLRTSYYEQFF.

This clone appeared a single time. This sequence joins TRBV10-3 and TRBJ2-7, with 7 bases matching TRBD1. The junction had 5 bases not matched to a gene; V was cut back by 6 bases and J by 6 bases. The germline V gene encodes CDR1 ENHRY and CDR2 SYGVKD. This CDR3 has 12 amino acids. CDR3 sequence: CAIRGGQLEQYF. CDR3 in DNA: TGTGCCATCAGAGGGGGACAGCTCGAGCAGTACTTC.

This chain links TRBV10-1 with TRBJ2-4; the match to TRBD2 covers 9 bases. With V trimmed by 0 bases and J by 7 bases, 7 bases remained unmatched. This CDR3 comprises 16 residues. CDR1 is WNHNN and CDR2 is SYGVQD in the germline V gene (reference sequence). The CDR3 coding sequence is TGCGCCAGCAGTGAGTCAGGGAGCGGGGGGAGGAACATTCAGTACTTC. The encoded protein is CASSESGSGGRNIQYF.

This chain uses TRBV7-8 with TRBJ2-1; tentatively, D is TRBD2 (5 bases). CDR3 length: 15 amino acids. Germline assignment: CDR1 SGHVS and CDR2 FQNEAQ. V gave up 4 bases and J gave up 3 bases, with 13 bases separating them. CDR3 in amino acids: CASSSGLAGYNEQFF. In DNA, the CDR3 is TGTGCCAGCAGCTCCGGTTTGGCGGGCTACAATGAGCAGTTCTTC.

V is TRBV28 and J is TRBJ2-7; 7 positions match TRBD1. The CDR3 has 14 residues. The V gene's germline CDR1 is MDHEN and CDR2 SYDVKM. V shed 5 bases and J 2 bases; nucleotides not matched to a gene: 6. The CDR3 nucleotides are TGTGCCAGCAGTGGGGACAGTTGGGCCTACGAGCAGTACGTC. Its protein product is CASSGDSWAYEQYV.

This clone was observed once. The chain carries TRBV28 and TRBJ1-1; TRBD1 might be the D (5 bases). Germline assignment: CDR1 MDHEN and CDR2 SYDVKM. This CDR3 is built from 15 residues. Deletions cut 2 bases from V and 4 bases from J, with 14 bases between. CDR3 loop: CASSLQGTGGTEAFF. CDR3 sequence (DNA): TGTGCCAGCAGTTTACAGGGAACCGGGGGCACTGAAGCTTTCTTT.

V gene TRBV11-2 combines with J gene TRBJ2-2; D is unclear. Trimming left V 5 bases short and J 8 bases short, with 9 bases between. Germline V gene sequence: CDR1 SGHAT, CDR2 FQNNGV. This CDR3 region has 12 residues. The CDR3 is CASSPELGELFF. The CDR3 nucleotides read TGTGCCAGCAGCCCGGAGCTTGGGGAGCTGTTTTTT.

This sequence joins TRBV13 and TRBJ2-7; TRBD1 agrees at 8 bases. The CDR3 covers 13 residues. The germline CDR1 and CDR2 sequences are PRHDT and FYEKMQ (reference sequence). J was trimmed by 4 bases and V by 5 bases; bases with no gene match: 4. The chain's CDR3 is CASSPGGAYEQYF. The CDR3 DNA is TGTGCCAGCAGCCCAGGGGGCGCTTACGAGCAGTACTTC.

The chain recombines TRBV18 with TRBJ2-6, with 14 bases that match TRBD2. Losses at the gene ends were 3 bases for V and 2 bases for J; bases not matched to a gene: 0. This CDR3 has 17 amino acids. CDR1 and CDR2 (germline): KGHSH, LQKENI. The DNA for the CDR3 is TGTGCCAGCTCACCGGGACTAGCGGGGGCTGGGGCCAACGTCCTGACTTTC. It specifies CASSPGLAGAGANVLTF.

The chain links TRBV27 to TRBJ2-6; D possibly corresponds to TRBD1 (6 bases). V lost 6 bases and J lost 4, with 16 bases in between. The CDR3 length is 16 residues. From germline, CDR1 is MNHEY and CDR2 SMNVEV (reference sequence). The CDR3 loop is CASRKLQGGGANVLTF. In nucleotides, the CDR3 is TGTGCCAGCAGGAAATTACAGGGTGGAGGGGCCAACGTCCTGACTTTC.

This rearrangement joins TRBV3-1 (or the pseudogene TRBV3-2) to TRBJ2-1; 8 bases match TRBD2. V gave up 3 bases and J gave up 7 bases; unmatched junction bases: 11. Germline loops: CDR1 LGHDT, CDR2 YNNKEL (reference sequence). The CDR3 extends over 16 amino acids. CDR3 residues: CASSHRAGGRRNEQFF. As DNA, the CDR3 is TGTGCCAGCAGCCACCGGGCGGGGGGACGGAGAAATGAGCAGTTCTTC.

The chain recombines TRBV6-5 with TRBJ1-1; 9 bases map to TRBD1. CDR1 and CDR2 (germline): MNHEY, SVGAGI. The V gene end was trimmed by 6 bases and the J gene end by 2 bases; junction bases not matched to a gene: 4. This CDR3 contains 14 residues. CDR3 amino acids: CASSHRGRNTEAFF. Here the CDR3 DNA reads TGTGCCAGCAGCCACAGGGGGCGAAACACTGAAGCTTTCTTT.

V is TRBV6-6 and J is TRBJ2-5; no clear D gene. Germline CDR1 MNHNY, CDR2 SVGAGI (reference sequence). The germline V and J ends were trimmed by 4 bases and 5 bases, with 11 bases remaining between them. The CDR3 has 13 residues. The CDR3 DNA reads as TGTGCCAGCAGTTTCCATGGTCAGGAGACCCAGTACTTC. It translates to CASSFHGQETQYF.

By frequency in the sample, this clone is medium-sized (0.01 to 0.1%). The chain couples TRBV2 to TRBJ1-3, with D perhaps matching TRBD1 (6 bases). Between the trimmed V and J ends, which lost 10 bases and 2 bases, there was a span of 12 bases. The CDR3 consists of 13 residues. Germline-derived CDR1 and CDR2 are SNHLY and FYNNEI. CDR3 loop: CATQGEAGNTIYF. The DNA of the CDR3 is TGTGCCACACAGGGAGAGGCTGGAAACACCATATATTTT.

The chain links TRBV5-1 to TRBJ2-2; 10 bases map to TRBD2. CDR3 length: 16 amino acids. V gave up 4 bases and J gave up 2 bases; unmatched junction bases: 5. Germline V gives CDR1 SGHRS, CDR2 YFSETQ. This chain's CDR3 is CASSVLAGVNTGELFF. The CDR3, as DNA: TGCGCCAGCAGCGTGCTAGCGGGAGTAAACACCGGGGAGCTGTTTTTT.

The chain recombines TRBV7-3 with TRBJ2-1; the D is unclear. V lost 2 bases and J lost 10, with 15 bases in between. Per germline, CDR1 SGHTA and CDR2 FQGTGA. The CDR3 loop spans 14 amino acids. The CDR3 sequence is CASSLGRSVGEQFF. DNA of the CDR3: TGTGCCAGCAGCTTAGGCCGGAGCGTCGGGGAGCAGTTCTTC.

This clone was detected only a few times. The chain couples TRBV27 to TRBJ2-2; 13 nucleotides match TRBD2. Germline V CDR1 and CDR2: MNHEY, SMNVEV (reference sequence). V lost 6 bases to trimming and J lost 7 bases; unmatched junction nucleotides: 5. This CDR3 is built from 15 residues. The DNA for the CDR3 is TGTGCCAGCAGACTAGCGGGAGGGCCCGGCGGGGAGCTGTTTTTT. Its translation is CASRLAGGPGGELFF.

This clone has a single count. At one end the junction does not follow the germline gene, possibly because of a read error. The chain recombines TRBV18 with TRBJ2-1, with a possible D match to TRBD2 (6 bases). Germline V gene sequence: CDR1 KGHSH, CDR2 LQKENI. The length of the CDR3 is 11 residues. CDR3 DNA: TGTGCCAGCTCACCGAGGGACTGCCGCCTCTTC. Amino acids: CASSPRDCRLF.

This sequence joins TRBV19 and TRBJ2-1; 8 nucleotides line up with TRBD1. The CDR3 has 17 amino acids. Per the germline V gene, CDR1 is LNHDA and CDR2 is SQIVND (reference sequence). V trimming: 0 bases; J trimming: 9 bases; junction bases outside the gene matches: 13. The CDR3 DNA reads as TGTGCCAGTAGTATAGATGCTTATTCCCAGGGGGCGGTTGAGCAGTTCTTC. Its translation is CASSIDAYSQGAVEQFF.

This clone was observed a single time. The J gene is TRBJ2-3, the V gene TRBV5-6, with TRBD2 matching over 8 bases. The CDR3 runs to 17 residues. CDR1 and CDR2 from the germline V gene are SGHDT and YYEEEE. The V segment lost 0 bases and the J segment 0 bases; nucleotides outside the gene matches: 6. The chain's CDR3 is CASSLDGRAGSTDTQYF. The CDR3 DNA is TGTGCCAGCAGCTTGGACGGGAGGGCCGGAAGCACAGATACGCAGTATTTT. The complete variable domain, with remaining parts taken from reference TRBV5-6 and TRBJ2-3, reads DAGVTQSPTHLIKTRGQQVTLRCSPKSGHDTVSWYQQALGQGPQFIFQYYEEEERQRGNFPDRFSGHQFPNYSSELNVNALLLGDSALYLCASSLDGRAGSTDTQYFGPGTRLTVL.

The rearrangement links TRBV28 to TRBJ1-1; D remains unclear. Trimming took 2 bases from V and 4 from J, leaving 11 bases between them. Germline V gene sequence: CDR1 MDHEN, CDR2 SYDVKM. The CDR3 is 14 residues long. Here the CDR3 DNA reads TGTGCCAGCAGTTTAACGGGGTTGGGCACTGAAGCTTTCTTT. Its protein product is CASSLTGLGTEAFF. The full variable domain, with the rest looked up from reference TRBV28 and TRBJ1-1, is DVKVTQSSRYLVKRTGEKVFLECVQDMDHENMFWYRQDPGLGLRLIYFSYDVKMKEKGDIPEGYSVSREKKERFSLILESASTNQTSMYLCASSLTGLGTEAFFGQGTRLTVV.

The chain joins TRBV6-5 to TRBJ2-7; TRBD1 matches at 8 bases. This CDR3 is 14 amino acids long. Germline V lookup: CDR1 MNHEY, CDR2 SVGAGI. J gave up 3 bases and V 7 bases, and 8 bases lay outside the gene matches. CDR3 DNA sequence: TGTGCCAGCACCGCTAGAGACAGGGGCTACGAGCAGTACTTC. Protein product: CASTARDRGYEQYF.

The gene calls are TRBV18 and TRBJ2-1; 10 positions agree with TRBD1. Germline assignment: CDR1 KGHSH and CDR2 LQKENI. The CDR3 loop spans 16 amino acids. Germline trimming cut 0 bases from V and 7 bases from J; bases unmatched to any gene: 6. CDR3 DNA: TGTGCCAGCTCACCACCGGGACAGGGGCACCTTAATGAGCAGTTCTTC. Amino acids: CASSPPGQGHLNEQFF.

The chain is built from TRBV27 and TRBJ2-7; tentative D call: TRBD1 (6 bases). The CDR3 runs 12 residues. Trimming left V 6 bases short and J 2 bases short, with 8 bases between. Looked up from germline, CDR1 is MNHEY and CDR2 is SMNVEV (reference sequence). The CDR3 loop is CASRTGAYEQYF. CDR3 bases: TGTGCCAGCAGGACAGGCGCCTACGAGCAGTACTTC.

The chain couples TRBV14 to TRBJ1-2; 8 bases match TRBD1. V shed 3 bases and J 7 bases; nucleotides not matched to a gene: 4. The germline V gene encodes CDR1 SGHDN and CDR2 FVKESK. The CDR3 sequence is 13 residues long. This CDR3 reads CASSHRTGGGYTF. The CDR3 DNA is TGTGCCAGCAGCCACCGAACAGGGGGTGGCTACACCTTC.

This clone has just one count. Here the CDR3 reads CAWSLGQGNYGYTF. CDR3 nucleotides: TGTGCCTGGAGTTTGGGACAGGGTAACTATGGCTACACCTTC. The V gene is TRBV30, the J gene TRBJ1-2, with 9 bases aligning to TRBD1. This CDR3 has 14 amino acids. V lost 2 bases and J lost 1; bases outside the gene matches: 2. Germline V gene lookup returns CDR1 GTSNPN and CDR2 SVGIG (reference sequence). Using reference TRBV30 and TRBJ1-2 for the parts outside the CDR3, the full variable domain is SQTIHQWPATLVQPVGSPLSLECTVEGTSNPNLYWYRQAAGRGLQLLFYSVGIGQISSEVPQNLSASRPQDRQFILSSKKLLLSDSGFYLCAWSLGQGNYGYTFGSGTRLTVV.